This entry concerns a single T cell receptor (beta chain). The V segment lost 4 bases and the J segment 4 bases; nucleotides outside the gene matches: 7. Germline V gene lookup returns CDR1 MDHEN and CDR2 SYDVKM. The CDR3 length is 16 residues. These data come from a study of blood T cell repertoires in COVID-19. Clones were read by immunoSEQ multiplex PCR, and TCRdb kept only the in-frame ones, dropping some. The data contain 120,000 or so clones, 70% to 90% of them seen just once; the ten biggest clones take up 3% to 3.5%. The sample was peripheral blood. The J gene is TRBJ2-4, the V gene TRBV28, with TRBD2 matching 10 bases. The source is a woman aged 45-59 years with acute or convalescent COVID-19. The DNA for the CDR3 is TGTGCCAGCAGTTCCCAGCGGGAGGGCCGTAAAAACATTCAGTACTTC. As protein: CASSSQREGRKNIQYF.